The entry below describes one T cell receptor beta chain. The source of the sample is a study of blood T cell repertoires in COVID-19. Study overall: The cDNA or gDNA used as material had been derived from T cells, B-cell-depleted T cells, or PBMCs.

CDR3 size: 12 residues. The V end lost 6 bases, the J end lost 15 bases, and 18 bases lay between the germline ends. CDR1 is SNHLY, CDR2 FYNNEI, per germline. Profiling relied on immunoSEQ multiplex PCR, and the TCRdb table lists in-frame clones only, not all of them. This table holds 220,000 or so clones, around 88% found once. Participants had their cohort set by participant-reported clinical history. V usage is TRBV2 and J usage is TRBJ2-1; D is uncertain. The sequenced sample consisted of PBMCs or T cells enriched from blood (not recorded which). The origin of this receptor is a woman aged 45-60 years with acute COVID-19. The CDR3 nucleotides are TGTGCCAGCAGCCCTTTCGAGGCTTCCCGGTTCTTC. Its translation: CASSPFEASRFF.